Described below is a single T cell receptor beta chain sequence and its context. This sample is part of a study of OX40 agonist ivuxolimab in advanced cancers. The CDR3 has 15 amino acids. With 4 bases clipped from V and 0 bases from J, the junction kept 6 bases outside the gene matches. Germline-derived CDR1 and CDR2 are MGHRA and YSYEKL. Sequencing was performed with immunoSEQ multiplex PCR; in TCRdb, only in-frame clones are kept and a portion is missing. This table holds under 13,000 clones, approximately 80% found once. This chain connects TRBV4-1 to TRBJ2-7; TRBD1 matches at 7 bases. This TCR derives from an adult with an advanced solid tumor such as melanoma, head and neck, liver or kidney cancer. Sequencing was performed on CD4+ or CD8+ T cells sorted from blood, taken in a trial of the OX40 agonist ivuxolimab. The CDR3, as DNA: TGCGCCAGCAGCCTGACAACAGGGGACTCCTACGAGCAGTACTTC. It codes for CASSLTTGDSYEQYF.